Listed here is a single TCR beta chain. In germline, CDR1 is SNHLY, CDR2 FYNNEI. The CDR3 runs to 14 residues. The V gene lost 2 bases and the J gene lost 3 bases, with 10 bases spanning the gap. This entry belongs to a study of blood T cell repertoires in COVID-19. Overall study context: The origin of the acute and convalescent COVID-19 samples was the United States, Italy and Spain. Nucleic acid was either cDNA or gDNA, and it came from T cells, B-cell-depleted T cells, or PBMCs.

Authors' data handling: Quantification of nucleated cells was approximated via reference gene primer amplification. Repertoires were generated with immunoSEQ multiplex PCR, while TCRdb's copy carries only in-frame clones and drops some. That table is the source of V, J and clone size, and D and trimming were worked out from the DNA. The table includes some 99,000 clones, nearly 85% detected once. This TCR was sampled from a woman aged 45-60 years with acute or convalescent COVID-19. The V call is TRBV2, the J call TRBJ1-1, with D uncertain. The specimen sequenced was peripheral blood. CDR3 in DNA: TGTGCCAGCAGTGAAACAAGCGCGGACACTGAAGCTTTCTTT. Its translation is CASSETSADTEAFF.